This TCR beta chain was observed in a study of blood T cell repertoires in COVID-19. Study details: The United States, Italy and Spain were the sources of the acute and convalescent COVID-19 samples.

Sequencing used immunoSEQ multiplex PCR; TCRdb keeps in-frame clones, though not all of them. The sample lists over 150,000 clones, roughly four fifths occurring once. Between the trimmed V and J ends, which lost 3 bases and 5 bases, there was a span of 13 bases. Per germline, CDR1 KGHSH and CDR2 LQKENI. The CDR3 runs to 14 residues. The recovered donors of Cohort 3 showed two negative PCRs, clearance, or symptom resolution. The TCR sequence derives from a man between 35 and 55 years old who had recovered from COVID-19. Source material: PBMCs or T cells enriched from blood (not recorded which). The V gene is TRBV18, the J gene TRBJ1-1; D ambiguous. This chain's CDR3 is CASSPLQSRTEAFF. CDR3 sequence (DNA): TGTGCCAGCTCACCCCTCCAGTCCCGAACTGAAGCTTTCTTT. The full variable domain, rest sourced from reference TRBV18 and TRBJ1-1, is NAGVMQNPRHLVRRRGQEARLRCSPMKGHSHVYWYRQLPEEGLKFMVYLQKENIIDESGMPKERFSAEFPKEGPSILRIQQVVRGDSAAYFCASSPLQSRTEAFFGQGTRLTVV.